This T cell receptor (beta chain) is drawn from a study of shared clonotypes between healthy human individuals. When replicate PCRs were run on sorted subsets, they used 150 to 250 ng DNA, roughly 30,000 T cell genomes. This table comes from immunoSEQ multiplex PCR, and its TCRdb copy is limited to in-frame clones, with some not included. The table includes about 1,800,000 clones, over 85% detected once. With 4 bases removed from V and 2 bases from J, the gap between germline ends came to 13 bases. Germline CDR1 LNHNV, CDR2 YYDKDF (reference sequence). The CDR3 length is 15 residues. Terminally differentiated effector memory CD45RA+ cells were excluded from the naive CD8 cells, which were CD45RO-negative and positively selected for CCR7. All donors qualified as healthy HIV-negative adults and had experienced no recent acute infections or vaccinations. All the donors were Caucasian adults who lived in Nashville, Tennessee.

This sequence originates from a young man in good health. Sequenced input: naive CD8+ T cells sorted from blood. The chain has TRBV15 and TRBJ2-3, with D possibly TRBD2 on 6 matching bases. CDR3 region: CATSNPRENTDTQYF. The CDR3, as DNA: TGTGCCACCAGCAATCCTCGGGAGAACACAGATACGCAGTATTTT.